Shown below are 12 T cell receptor beta chains from a single sample sequenced in a study of identical twins. TCRdb reanalysed the 5' RACE reads using MiXCR and keeps one entry per CDR3 protein. The sample gives over 600,000 distinct CDR3 sequences, approximately 22% of which show up once; over 4% is in the top ten. The same sample was also studied in work on T cells expressing NK-cell markers.

The sample taken for sequencing was PBMCs. Receptor source: a woman between 18 and 30 years old in good health.

V and J are TRBV20-1 and TRBJ2-1; D gene unclear. V was cut by 5 bases and J by 6 bases, with 11 bases left in between. Germline V gene data show CDR1 as DFQATT and CDR2 as SNEGSKA (reference sequence). The CDR3 is 12 amino acids. CDR3 in amino acids: CSARLYPNEQFF. The CDR3, as DNA: TGCAGTGCTCGACTTTACCCCAATGAGCAGTTCTTC.

V and J are TRBV3-1 and TRBJ1-2; D is uncertain. CDR3 size: 15 residues. V was pared by 4 bases and J by 1 base, with 13 bases between. CDR1 is LGHDT and CDR2 is YNNKEL in the germline V gene (reference sequence). CDR3 in amino acids: CASSRRWRDNYGYTF. The DNA of the CDR3 is TGTGCCAGCAGCCGGAGGTGGAGGGATAACTATGGCTACACCTTC.

DNA of the CDR3: TGCAGTGCTAATATTCGGGCGGGCGGGGCAGATACGCAGTATTTT. It encodes CSANIRAGGADTQYF. The chain recombines TRBV20-1 with TRBJ2-3; a weak D match, TRBD2 (6 bases). The CDR3 spans 15 residues. The germline V gene encodes CDR1 DFQATT and CDR2 SNEGSKA (reference sequence). Trimming took off 4 bases at V and 4 bases at J, with 18 bases between the two ends.

This chain links TRBV20-1 with TRBJ1-5, with D maybe TRBD1 (6 bases). This CDR3 is 15 amino acids long. Germline V gene sequence: CDR1 DFQATT, CDR2 SNEGSKA (reference sequence). V lost 6 bases and J lost 2, with 17 bases in between. CDR3 residues: CSAKTGLKRNQPQHF. In DNA, the CDR3 is TGCAGTGCCAAAACAGGGCTTAAGCGCAATCAGCCCCAGCATTTT.

This clonotype occurred a few times. The V call is TRBV4-2, the J call TRBJ2-1; the D is unclear. Trimming removed 3 bases at V and 5 bases at J, with 8 bases between. CDR3 length: 13 residues. The germline gives CDR1 LGHNA, CDR2 YNFKEQ. The CDR3 protein is CASSQADHNEQFF. CDR3 bases: TGTGCCAGCAGCCAGGCTGACCACAATGAGCAGTTCTTC.

V gene TRBV20-1 combines with J gene TRBJ2-7, with D perhaps given as TRBD1 or TRBD2 (5 bases each). This CDR3 is built from 15 residues. Germline loops: CDR1 DFQATT, CDR2 SNEGSKA (reference sequence). Trimming cost V 5 bases and J 2 bases, with 19 bases left between them. The CDR3 is CSARHSRGPTYEQYF. The CDR3 bases are TGCAGTGCTCGCCACTCACGGGGACCTACCTACGAGCAGTACTTC.

The V gene is TRBV20-1, the J gene TRBJ2-1, with a weak D call TRBD2 (6 bases). The V gene lost 1 base and the J gene lost 2 bases, with 9 bases spanning the gap. This CDR3 is built from 14 residues. Germline CDR1 and CDR2: DFQATT and SNEGSKA (reference sequence). The CDR3 sequence: CSARVADTYNEQFF. DNA for the CDR3: TGCAGTGCTAGAGTAGCGGACACCTACAATGAGCAGTTCTTC.

This chain links TRBV7-2 with TRBJ2-3; no clear D. V was trimmed by 8 bases and J by 0 bases, leaving 15 bases between them. This CDR3 contains 15 residues. Germline CDR1 SGHTA, CDR2 FQGNSA. The CDR3 sequence is CASVRTLTSTDTQYF. The CDR3 DNA follows: TGTGCCAGCGTCCGCACACTTACTAGCACAGATACGCAGTATTTT.

The chain couples TRBV20-1 to TRBJ2-3; a possible D gene is TRBD1 (6 bases). The V gene's germline CDR1 is DFQATT and CDR2 SNEGSKA (reference sequence). The V end lost 5 bases, the J end lost 5 bases, and 14 bases lay between the germline ends. This CDR3 is 13 amino acids long. CDR3 bases: TGCAGTGCTTCTCGGACAGTAAGAGATACGCAGTATTTT. Its translation: CSASRTVRDTQYF.

The chain employs TRBV6-1 and TRBJ2-5; perhaps TRBD2 as D (6 bases). Trimming removed 3 bases at V and 5 bases at J, with 16 bases between. From germline, CDR1 is MNHNS and CDR2 SASEGT. The CDR3 loop spans 15 amino acids. CDR3 residues: CASSDRGTKEETQYF. DNA of the CDR3: TGTGCCAGCAGTGACCGGGGGACCAAGGAGGAGACCCAGTACTTC.

This clonotype came up a few times. The chain couples TRBV12-3 or TRBV12-4 to TRBJ2-1, with D maybe TRBD1 (6 bases). The CDR3 has 16 residues. Between the trimmed V and J ends, which lost 8 bases and 5 bases, there was a span of 22 bases. CDR3 sequence reads: CASFGGRSGADNEQFF. The CDR3 nucleotides read TGTGCCAGCTTTGGAGGACGGTCAGGGGCCGACAATGAGCAGTTCTTC.

The chain is built from TRBV4-3 and TRBJ2-7; D is uncertain. Germline V lookup: CDR1 LGHNA, CDR2 YSLEER. The germline V and J ends were trimmed by 0 bases and 3 bases, with 12 bases remaining between them. The CDR3 runs 15 residues. The CDR3 sequence is CASSQDRTPLYEQYF. In nucleotides, the CDR3 is TGCGCCAGCAGCCAAGACAGGACGCCTCTCTACGAGCAGTACTTC.